This TCR beta chain was documented in a study of blood T cell repertoires in COVID-19. Study overall: The origin of the acute and convalescent COVID-19 samples was the United States, Italy and Spain.

Under the authors' procedure: Reference gene primer amplification gave nucleated cell count estimates. The data were produced by immunoSEQ multiplex PCR, yet TCRdb's version contains in-frame clones alone and is incomplete. D and trimming were read from the DNA, whereas the V and J calls and clone size are those reported in that table. The data contain some 320,000 clones, roughly 90% of them seen just once; the ten biggest clones take up 2.6%. There are 16 residues in the CDR3. From germline, CDR1 is SGHVS and CDR2 FNYEAQ. V was trimmed by 2 bases and J by 2 bases, leaving 15 bases between them. The sample comprised PBMCs or T cells enriched from blood (not recorded which). The clonotype originates from a man in his 60s who had recovered from COVID-19. The chain is built from TRBV7-6 and TRBJ2-5, with TRBD1 as a possible D gene (5 bases). CDR3: CASSLSGPILQETQYF. The CDR3, as DNA: TGTGCCAGCAGCTTATCAGGGCCTATCCTTCAAGAGACCCAGTACTTC.